Listed here are 10 T cell receptor beta chains from one sample, sequenced in a study of blood T cell repertoires in COVID-19 (dated by TCRdb to 2020 to 2021). Libraries were prepared through the immunoSEQ multiplex PCR assay. TCRdb mirrors the immuneACCESS table, restricted to in-frame sequences. Some clones are absent from its copies; in checked studies, under half trace to an unresolved V gene, and the reason for the others is unknown. Present in this sample are under 300,000 clones, roughly 84% of which were seen just once. The ten largest make up roughly 4% of the sample. The source material was peripheral blood. These receptors were obtained from a woman aged 40 to 55 with active or convalescent COVID-19.

This clone was seen only once. V gene TRBV5-8 combines with J gene TRBJ1-2; a possible D gene is TRBD1 (6 bases). This CDR3 comprises 16 residues. CDR1 and CDR2 (germline): SGHTS, YDEGEE. Trimming left V 1 base short and J 4 bases short, with 17 bases between. The CDR3 DNA sequence: TGTGCCAGCAGCTTGCTCTCCCGGGGGGGGCTCTATGGCTACACCTTC. This gives the protein CASSLLSRGGLYGYTF.

The rearrangement joins TRBV6-6 to TRBJ1-3; D unresolved. Between the trimmed V and J ends, which lost 6 bases and 0 bases, there was a span of 9 bases. In germline, CDR1 is MNHNY, CDR2 SVGAGI (reference sequence). The CDR3 extends over 14 amino acids. Here the CDR3 reads CASSRPGSGNTIYF. CDR3 nucleotide sequence: TGTGCCAGCAGCCGCCCGGGCTCTGGAAACACCATATATTTT.

V usage is TRBV5-4 and J usage is TRBJ1-1; D is perhaps TRBD1 (6 bases). Germline-derived CDR1 and CDR2 are SGHNT and YYREEE (reference sequence). The CDR3 runs 15 residues. V lost 3 bases and J lost 0, with 12 bases in between. This CDR3 is CASSWEGEMNTEAFF. The CDR3 nucleotides are TGTGCCAGCAGCTGGGAGGGGGAGATGAACACTGAAGCTTTCTTT. The full variable domain, its missing parts supplied by reference TRBV5-4 and TRBJ1-1, is ETGVTQSPTHLIKTRGQQVTLRCSSQSGHNTVSWYQQALGQGPQFIFQYYREEENGRGNFPPRFSGLQFPNYSSELNVNALELDDSALYLCASSWEGEMNTEAFFGQGTRLTVV.

This chain connects TRBV19 to TRBJ1-3; weak D call: TRBD1 (5 bases). The ends were cut back, 10 bases at V and 0 bases at J, with 16 bases in the middle. This CDR3 has 15 residues. Per germline, CDR1 LNHDA and CDR2 SQIVND (reference sequence). This CDR3 reads CATDGTSGSGNTIYF. The DNA for the CDR3 is TGTGCCACCGATGGGACTTCCGGCTCTGGAAACACCATATATTTT. The complete variable domain, with remaining parts taken from reference TRBV19 and TRBJ1-3, reads DGGITQSPKYLFRKEGQNVTLSCEQNLNHDAMYWYRQDPGQGLRLIYYSQIVNDFQKGDIAEGYSVSREKKESFPLTVTSAQKNPTAFYLCATDGTSGSGNTIYFGEGSWLTVV.

This chain links TRBV5-1 with TRBJ1-1; 10 nucleotides align to TRBD1. This CDR3 has 16 amino acids. The V segment lost 0 bases and the J segment 1 base; nucleotides outside the gene matches: 3. The germline gives CDR1 SGHRS, CDR2 YFSETQ. The CDR3 spells CASSLARDRGNTEAFF. The CDR3 nucleotides are TGCGCCAGCAGCTTGGCCCGGGACAGGGGGAACACTGAAGCTTTCTTT.

The V gene is TRBV2, the J gene TRBJ1-5; 9 bases line up with TRBD1. Germline-derived CDR1 and CDR2 are SNHLY and FYNNEI. The ends lost 6 bases at V and 4 bases at J; junction bases unmatched: 7. The CDR3 contains 15 residues. The CDR3 DNA reads as TGTGCCAGCAGGGAGACAGGGGGAGGAAATCAGCCCCAGCATTTT. As protein: CASRETGGGNQPQHF.

The chain combines TRBV5-6 with TRBJ1-2, with 8 bases fitting TRBD1. Germline loops: CDR1 SGHDT, CDR2 YYEEEE. The J segment lost 4 bases and the V segment lost 0 bases, leaving 5 bases of the junction unmatched. The CDR3 spans 15 residues. CDR3 loop: CASSLASGGGYGYTF. Written as DNA, the CDR3 is TGTGCCAGCAGCTTGGCCTCAGGGGGCGGCTATGGCTACACCTTC.

The chain joins TRBV11-2 to TRBJ2-7, with TRBD1 identical over 10 bases. From germline, CDR1 is SGHAT and CDR2 FQNNGV. Losses at the gene ends were 5 bases for V and 4 bases for J; bases not matched to a gene: 11. CDR3 length: 16 residues. CDR3 protein: CASSLARQGAWYEQYF. DNA for the CDR3: TGTGCCAGCAGCCTCGCCCGACAGGGGGCTTGGTACGAGCAGTACTTC.

The CDR3 sequence: CASSQGVSNQPQHF. DNA of the CDR3: TGCGCCAGCAGCCAAGGAGTAAGCAATCAGCCCCAGCATTTT. J is TRBJ1-5 and V is TRBV4-1, with D unresolved. This CDR3 has 14 amino acids. Germline CDR1 reads MGHRA; CDR2 reads YSYEKL. With 1 base removed from V and 1 base from J, the gap between germline ends came to 5 bases.

The chain combines TRBV4-1 with TRBJ1-5, with TRBD1 as a possible D gene (5 bases). Trimming pared 4 bases from V and 4 bases from J, leaving 8 bases between. From germline, CDR1 is MGHRA and CDR2 YSYEKL. CDR3 length: 13 residues. In nucleotides, the CDR3 is TGCGCCAGCAGCCCCCGGGGGAATCAGCCCCAGCATTTT. It yields the protein CASSPRGNQPQHF.